The 7 T cell receptor beta chains below were found in one sample sequenced in a study of T cell repertoires in cytomegalovirus infection. TCRdb recomputed calls from the reads with MiXCR, one row per CDR3 protein. The sample includes approximately 140,000 distinct CDR3 sequences, around 25% of them seen just once. These receptors are not linked to any known antigen. The sample comprised PBMCs, sequenced either directly or after in vitro stimulation (not recorded which). These receptors all stem from a human donor in good health (CMV status not recorded). Some clones in this sample may be carry-over from other donors' samples.

The gene calls are TRBV19 and TRBJ2-1, with 9 bases that match TRBD2. The CDR3 spans 15 residues. The V gene's germline CDR1 is LNHDA and CDR2 SQIVND (reference sequence). V lost 5 bases and J lost 7; bases outside the gene matches: 9. CDR3 coding DNA: TGTGCCAGTAGTGCCGGGACTAGCCTTCTGAATGAGCAGTTCTTC. It specifies CASSAGTSLLNEQFF.

There are many counts of this clonotype. This chain joins TRBV20-1 and TRBJ1-6; 7 bases are a match to TRBD1. Germline V CDR1 and CDR2: DFQATT, SNEGSKA (reference sequence). With 0 bases clipped from V and 0 bases from J, the junction kept 11 bases outside the gene matches. There are 19 residues in the CDR3. CDR3: CSARDHKTGLSSYNSPLHF. In DNA, the CDR3 is TGCAGTGCTAGAGACCATAAGACAGGGCTCAGCTCCTATAATTCACCCCTCCACTTT.

There are many counts of this clonotype. This chain uses TRBV27 with TRBJ2-7, with 8 bases aligning to TRBD2. The V segment lost 8 bases and the J segment 6 bases; nucleotides outside the gene matches: 15. The germline CDR1 and CDR2 sequences are MNHEY and SMNVEV (reference sequence). The CDR3 is 15 amino acids. CDR3 in amino acids: CASSFSSGGVGEQYF. In DNA form, the CDR3 reads TGTGCCAGCTCTTTCTCCTCGGGGGGGGTGGGCGAGCAGTACTTC.

This clonotype was detected only a few times. The rearrangement uses TRBV23-1 and TRBJ2-3; tentatively, D is TRBD2 (6 bases). TRBV23-1 is identified as an open reading frame with a role that is uncertain. With 11 bases removed from V and 3 bases from J, the gap between germline ends came to 15 bases. The CDR3 contains 13 residues. CDR3 sequence reads: CALTSGRTDTQYF. The CDR3 DNA sequence: TGCGCCCTCACGAGTGGGAGGACAGATACGCAGTATTTT.

The chain joins TRBV7-6 to TRBJ1-4, with D hard to call. The CDR3 has 14 amino acids. Germline values: CDR1 SGHVS, CDR2 FNYEAQ. Trimming stripped 1 base from V and 8 bases from J, with 11 bases between. The CDR3 nucleotides read TGTGCCAGCAGCTTAGGGCAGCCCCAGGAAAAACTGTTTTTT. This encodes CASSLGQPQEKLFF.

This clonotype showed up just a few times. The chain carries TRBV9 and TRBJ2-1; 8 bases line up with TRBD2. CDR1 is SGDLS and CDR2 is YYNGEE in the germline V gene. The CDR3 runs 14 residues. The trim removed 1 base at V and 10 bases at J, leaving 7 bases unmatched. CDR3 region: CASSVTGRAEEQFF. The CDR3 DNA sequence: TGTGCCAGCAGCGTAACCGGGAGGGCGGAAGAGCAGTTCTTC.

This chain connects TRBV7-9 to TRBJ2-3; a possible D gene is TRBD2 (6 bases). V was cut by 6 bases and J by 4 bases, with 11 bases left in between. This CDR3 has 13 residues. Germline V gene sequence: CDR1 SEHNR, CDR2 FQNEAQ (reference sequence). In DNA form, the CDR3 reads TGTGCCAGCAGGGAGGGTGCCTCAGATACGCAGTATTTT. The encoded protein is CASREGASDTQYF. The whole variable domain, remainder taken from reference TRBV7-9 and TRBJ2-3, is DTGVSQNPRHKITKRGQNVTFRCDPISEHNRLYWYRQTLGQGPEFLTYFQNEAQLEKSRLLSDRFSAERPKGSFSTLEIQRTEQGDSAMYLCASREGASDTQYFGPGTRLTVL.